Below are 18 T cell receptor beta chains sequenced from a single sample in a study of cytomegalovirus exposure and HLA in healthy donors. The PCR ran on 60 Vbeta and 13 Jbeta primers. Produced via immunoSEQ multiplex PCR; TCRdb's table is partial and in-frame only. The data show roughly 120,000 clones, around 84% seen once. Sequenced sample: PBMCs. The receptors come from a woman aged 25 to 39 in good health and CMV-seropositive.

V and J are TRBV5-1 and TRBJ2-3, with 12 bases fitting TRBD2. The length of the CDR3 is 17 residues. Germline V gene data show CDR1 as SGHRS and CDR2 as YFSETQ. V was pared by 1 base and J by 4 bases, with 7 bases of the junction left unmatched. CDR3 sequence: CASSLTSSGGASDTQYF. The CDR3 nucleotides read TGCGCCAGCAGCTTGACGTCTAGCGGGGGGGCTTCAGATACGCAGTATTTT.

This clone was counted a few times. The V gene is TRBV9, the J gene TRBJ1-2; perhaps TRBD1 as D (6 bases). The germline V gene encodes CDR1 SGDLS and CDR2 YYNGEE. CDR3 length: 15 amino acids. Deletions cut 3 bases from V and 2 bases from J, with 14 bases between. The CDR3 DNA follows: TGTGCCAGCAGCGCCCCAGGGGAAGGGAACTATGGCTACACCTTC. Protein product: CASSAPGEGNYGYTF.

The chain links TRBV4-1 to TRBJ1-1; possible D gene TRBD1, 5 bases. With 4 bases removed from V and 1 base from J, the gap between germline ends came to 16 bases. The CDR3 runs to 16 residues. Per germline, CDR1 MGHRA and CDR2 YSYEKL. Here the CDR3 DNA reads TGCGCCAGCAGCCCGGGGACGGGAGTAAGGAACACTGAAGCTTTCTTT. Encoded protein: CASSPGTGVRNTEAFF.

The chain couples TRBV28 to TRBJ2-3; possible D gene TRBD1, 5 bases. The CDR3 totals 15 residues. Germline values: CDR1 MDHEN, CDR2 SYDVKM. Trimming removed 4 bases at V and 2 bases at J, with 13 bases between. The CDR3: CASSSPGHVTDTQYF. DNA for the CDR3: TGTGCCAGCAGTTCCCCTGGACACGTCACAGATACGCAGTATTTT.

The chain links TRBV7-6 to TRBJ2-3; D remains unclear. Trimming cost V 5 bases and J 2 bases, with 5 bases left between them. This CDR3 is built from 12 residues. CDR1 SGHVS and CDR2 FNYEAQ come from the germline V gene. The CDR3 bases are TGTGCCAGCAGCCCAGACACAGATACGCAGTATTTT. Protein product: CASSPDTDTQYF.

This clone was detected a few times. This same CDR3 is encoded by further DNA sequences in the sample. The chain is built from TRBV5-1 and TRBJ2-5; weak D call: TRBD2 (6 bases). CDR1 and CDR2 from the germline V gene are SGHRS and YFSETQ. Trimming took off 3 bases at V and 2 bases at J, with 8 bases between the two ends. The CDR3 has 13 amino acids. CDR3 DNA: TGCGCCAGCAGCTGGGACTCTCAAGAGACCCAGTACTTC. This gives the protein CASSWDSQETQYF.

This clone has a handful of counts. This sequence joins TRBV4-3 and TRBJ2-5; 7 bases map to TRBD1. V lost 0 bases, J lost 12 bases, and 7 bases stayed unmatched. The CDR3 runs 13 residues. Germline CDR1 reads LGHNA; CDR2 reads YSLEER. DNA of the CDR3: TGCGCCAGCAGCCAAGATCCGGGGACAGTTAAGTACTTC. Its protein is CASSQDPGTVKYF.

The J gene is TRBJ2-7, the V gene TRBV25-1; perhaps TRBD2 as D (7 bases). CDR1 is MGHDK, CDR2 SYGVNS, per germline. Trimming shortened V by 4 bases and J by 3 bases, and 16 bases separated the two germline ends. The CDR3 contains 15 residues. The CDR3 sequence is CASSGDYRDVYEQYF. CDR3 bases: TGTGCCAGCAGTGGGGACTACAGGGATGTCTACGAGCAGTACTTC.

The rearrangement uses TRBV7-9 and TRBJ2-5; possibly TRBD1 for D (5 bases). Germline CDR1 SEHNR, CDR2 FQNEAQ (reference sequence). The germline V and J ends were trimmed by 2 bases and 3 bases, with 7 bases remaining between them. The length of the CDR3 is 13 residues. The CDR3 sequence is CASSLIREETQYF. CDR3 DNA: TGTGCCAGCAGCTTAATCAGGGAAGAGACCCAGTACTTC.

The chain carries TRBV4-1 and TRBJ1-4; D call uncertain. The CDR3 has 17 residues. V lost 1 base and J 0 bases, leaving 12 bases between the germline ends. Per germline, CDR1 MGHRA and CDR2 YSYEKL. The CDR3: CASSQVVMAATNEKLFF. The CDR3 DNA reads TGCGCCAGCAGCCAAGTCGTCATGGCTGCAACTAATGAAAAACTGTTTTTT.

This chain uses TRBV4-1 with TRBJ2-3, with 7 bases fitting TRBD1. Germline V gene data show CDR1 as MGHRA and CDR2 as YSYEKL. This CDR3 is 16 amino acids long. The trim removed 1 base at V and 4 bases at J, leaving 8 bases unmatched. The CDR3 bases are TGCGCCAGCAGCCAAGGACAGGGCGGGTTCTCAGATACGCAGTATTTT. Its translation is CASSQGQGGFSDTQYF.

The CDR3 protein is CASSLTVNSPLHF. DNA of the CDR3: TGTGCCAGCAGCCTGACAGTTAATTCACCCCTCCACTTT. J is TRBJ1-6 and V is TRBV28, with D possibly matching TRBD1 (5 bases). The germline CDR1 and CDR2 sequences are MDHEN and SYDVKM. Deletions cut 6 bases from V and 6 bases from J, with 9 bases between. The CDR3 totals 13 residues.

This chain uses TRBV7-3 with TRBJ1-6, with D possibly matching TRBD1 (6 bases). The CDR3 is 13 residues long. V was clipped by 2 bases and J by 9 bases, with 8 bases between them. Germline CDR1 and CDR2: SGHTA and FQGTGA. CDR3 nucleotides: TGTGCCAGCAGCTTAGGGGGCGGTTCACCCCTCCACTTT. Translation gives CASSLGGGSPLHF.

This chain connects TRBV10-3 to TRBJ1-2; maybe TRBD1 (5 bases). This CDR3 spans 12 amino acids. The germline V gene encodes CDR1 ENHRY and CDR2 SYGVKD. Deletions cut 3 bases from V and 3 bases from J, with 5 bases between. CDR3 in DNA: TGTGCCATCAGTGACAGGGACTATGGCTACACCTTC. It yields the protein CAISDRDYGYTF.

This rearrangement joins TRBV28 to TRBJ2-3; maybe TRBD2 (5 bases). Trimming took 7 bases from V and 1 from J, leaving 15 bases between them. There are 15 residues in the CDR3. Per the germline V gene, CDR1 is MDHEN and CDR2 is SYDVKM. CDR3 nucleotide sequence: TGTGCCAGCAACTCGTTTGCGGGCCGCACAGATACGCAGTATTTT. Translation: CASNSFAGRTDTQYF.

The chain joins TRBV6-5 to TRBJ2-3; 9 bases match TRBD2. Trimming at V came to 8 bases and at J to 4 bases, leaving 7 bases not matched to a gene. The CDR3 sequence is 14 residues long. Germline V gene lookup returns CDR1 MNHEY and CDR2 SVGAGI. Written as DNA, the CDR3 is TGTGCCAGCCGGCGGGGGGGCTTATCAGATACGCAGTATTTT. It encodes CASRRGGLSDTQYF.

This sequence joins TRBV2 and TRBJ1-5; possibly TRBD1 for D (6 bases). There are 12 residues in the CDR3. Deletions cut 6 bases from V and 6 bases from J, with 9 bases between. Per germline, CDR1 SNHLY and CDR2 FYNNEI. This CDR3 is CASSPQGQPQHF. The CDR3 DNA sequence: TGTGCCAGCAGCCCACAGGGTCAGCCCCAGCATTTT. Full variable domain (rest looked up from reference TRBV2 and TRBJ1-5): EPEVTQTPSHQVTQMGQEVILRCVPISNHLYFYWYRQILGQKVEFLVSFYNNEISEKSEIFDDQFSVERPDGSNFTLKIRSTKLEDSAMYFCASSPQGQPQHFGDGTRLSIL.

The chain links TRBV4-3 to TRBJ1-2; 8 bases agree with TRBD1. Germline V gives CDR1 LGHNA, CDR2 YSLEER. With 4 bases clipped from V and 4 bases from J, the junction kept 8 bases outside the gene matches. The CDR3 has 15 amino acids. Here the CDR3 reads CASSREQGGSYGYTF. The CDR3 DNA reads TGCGCCAGCAGCCGCGAACAGGGGGGGTCCTATGGCTACACCTTC.